One and the same sample provided the 31 T cell receptor beta chains below, sequenced in a study of blood T cell repertoires in COVID-19 (dated by TCRdb to the early 2020s). Library method: the immunoSEQ multiplex PCR assay. TCRdb took over this immuneACCESS table, retaining in-frame rearrangements with V and J assigned. Such tables are incomplete; in checked studies, under half of the missing clones stem from an unresolved V gene, and the remainder is unexplained. The sample includes some 98,000 clones, with approximately 86% observed a single time. The biggest ten clones account for about a tenth of the sample. Sequencing input: peripheral blood. The receptors shown here come from a man aged 65 to 85 with active or convalescent COVID-19.

This chain joins TRBV7-8 and TRBJ2-7; TRBD1 aligns across 8 bases. The CDR3 covers 15 residues. The germline V gene encodes CDR1 SGHVS and CDR2 FQNEAQ. The J segment lost 5 bases and the V segment lost 2 bases, leaving 8 bases of the junction unmatched. The CDR3 spells CASSLSEQGVHEQYF. In nucleotides, the CDR3 is TGTGCCAGCAGCTTAAGTGAACAGGGGGTCCACGAGCAGTACTTC.

This clone was seen just once. The chain employs TRBV6-5 and TRBJ1-4, with a tentative D call TRBD1 (6 bases). Germline loops: CDR1 MNHEY, CDR2 SVGAGI. Between the trimmed V and J ends, which lost 6 bases and 6 bases, there was a span of 14 bases. The CDR3 is 14 amino acids. Here the CDR3 reads CASSLRDTHEKLFF. The CDR3 bases are TGTGCCAGCAGCCTCCGGGACACACATGAAAAACTGTTTTTT.

The rearrangement joins TRBV25-1 to TRBJ2-5; maybe TRBD2 (6 bases). The CDR3 is made up of 13 amino acids. The ends were cut back, 2 bases at V and 3 bases at J, with 7 bases in the middle. Germline V CDR1 and CDR2: MGHDK, SYGVNS. The CDR3: CASSEGGKETQYF. The CDR3 coding sequence is TGTGCCAGCAGTGAAGGGGGGAAAGAGACCCAGTACTTC. The variable domain in full, completed from reference TRBV25-1 and TRBJ2-5, reads EADIYQTPRYLVIGTGKKITLECSQTMGHDKMYWYQQDPGMELHLIHYSYGVNSTEKGDLSSESTVSRIRTEHFPLTLESARPSHTSQYLCASSEGGKETQYFGPGTRLLVL.

The chain carries TRBV3-1 (or the pseudogene TRBV3-2) and TRBJ2-1; 9 nucleotides line up with TRBD2. Germline assignment: CDR1 LGHDT and CDR2 YNNKEL (reference sequence). This CDR3 comprises 15 residues. After removal of 3 bases from V and 10 bases from J, the junction contained 10 bases not matched to a gene. Here the CDR3 reads CASSQAGGRVGEQFF. CDR3 nucleotides: TGTGCCAGCAGCCAGGCGGGGGGGAGAGTTGGAGAGCAGTTCTTC.

The V call is TRBV6-5, the J call TRBJ2-3; 7 bases match TRBD1. The J segment lost 9 bases and the V segment lost 4 bases, leaving 7 bases of the junction unmatched. Per the germline V gene, CDR1 is MNHEY and CDR2 is SVGAGI. CDR3 length: 13 residues. The CDR3 sequence is CASSFPGQVTQYF. The CDR3 nucleotides read TGTGCCAGCAGTTTTCCTGGACAGGTGACGCAGTATTTT.

The rearrangement joins TRBV4-3 to TRBJ1-5, with D hard to call. V lost 0 bases and J lost 0, with 9 bases in between. Germline V gives CDR1 LGHNA, CDR2 YSLEER. This CDR3 has 16 amino acids. The CDR3 region is CASSQDLYSSNQPQHF. The CDR3, as DNA: TGCGCCAGCAGCCAAGATCTATACAGTAGCAATCAGCCCCAGCATTTT.

The DNA for the CDR3 is TGTGCCAGCAGCCAACAAGTCGGGGAGCTGTTTTTT. Its translation is CASSQQVGELFF. The chain employs TRBV6-5 and TRBJ2-2; D is undetermined. The CDR3 length is 12 residues. The germline gives CDR1 MNHEY, CDR2 SVGAGI. V was pared by 6 bases and J by 7 bases, with 9 bases between.

This clone was recorded only once. The V and J genes are TRBV29-1 and TRBJ1-1; possibly TRBD1 for D (6 bases). V was cut by 3 bases and J by 4 bases, with 12 bases left in between. The CDR3 loop spans 13 amino acids. The germline gives CDR1 SQVTM, CDR2 ANQGSEA. CDR3 sequence reads: CSVDVTGTTEAFF. CDR3 DNA: TGCAGCGTTGACGTTACAGGGACCACTGAAGCTTTCTTT.

The CDR3 nucleotides are TGTGCCAGCATAATACAGGGCCGCAATCAGCCCCAGCATTTT. Its protein product is CASIIQGRNQPQHF. The chain carries TRBV6-5 and TRBJ1-5, with TRBD1 as a possible D gene (6 bases). V gave up 7 bases and J gave up 2 bases, with 12 bases separating them. CDR1 MNHEY and CDR2 SVGAGI come from the germline V gene. The CDR3 totals 14 residues.

The chain combines TRBV28 with TRBJ2-5, with 15 bases aligning to TRBD2. Germline loops: CDR1 MDHEN, CDR2 SYDVKM. The CDR3 covers 17 residues. V was pared by 4 bases and J by 5 bases, with 8 bases of the junction left unmatched. CDR3 DNA sequence: TGTGCCAGCAGTTCCTCCGGGACTAGCGGGAGGTATGAGACCCAGTACTTC. Protein sequence: CASSSSGTSGRYETQYF.

V usage is TRBV7-8 and J usage is TRBJ1-2; 7 bases are a match to TRBD1. This CDR3 has 14 amino acids. V lost 2 bases, J lost 8 bases, and 8 bases stayed unmatched. Germline CDR1 SGHVS, CDR2 FQNEAQ. The CDR3 protein is CASSLLDRKGGYTF. The CDR3 nucleotides are TGTGCCAGCAGCTTATTGGACAGGAAAGGAGGCTACACCTTC.

This clone was observed once. V usage is TRBV6-6 and J usage is TRBJ2-1, with 7 positions matching TRBD2. The CDR3 is made up of 16 amino acids. With V trimmed by 0 bases and J by 8 bases, 10 bases remained unmatched. Germline V lookup: CDR1 MNHNY, CDR2 SVGAGI (reference sequence). The CDR3 DNA follows: TGTGCCAGCAGTTACTCAGGGCCGGGGGGTCTGCATGAGCAGTTCTTC. Amino acid sequence: CASSYSGPGGLHEQFF.

The sample holds a few counts of this clone. The genes are TRBV30 and TRBJ1-5; tentative D call: TRBD1 (6 bases). Germline V gives CDR1 GTSNPN, CDR2 SVGIG (reference sequence). With 3 bases removed from V and 4 bases from J, the gap between germline ends came to 10 bases. This CDR3 has 13 residues. CDR3 residues: CAWSKRGNQPQHF. The DNA of the CDR3 is TGTGCCTGGAGCAAAAGGGGGAATCAGCCCCAGCATTTT. The full variable domain, with the rest looked up from reference TRBV30 and TRBJ1-5, is SQTIHQWPATLVQPVGSPLSLECTVEGTSNPNLYWYRQAAGRGLQLLFYSVGIGQISSEVPQNLSASRPQDRQFILSSKKLLLSDSGFYLCAWSKRGNQPQHFGDGTRLSIL.

The genes are TRBV12-3 or TRBV12-4 and TRBJ2-7; D might be TRBD2 (5 bases). This CDR3 has 13 amino acids. V was pared by 3 bases and J by 2 bases, with 8 bases between. The CDR3 bases are TGTGCCAGCAGTTTGCCTAGCACCTACGAGCAGTACTTC. This encodes CASSLPSTYEQYF.

This rearrangement joins TRBV7-8 to TRBJ1-1, with unresolved D. CDR1 SGHVS and CDR2 FQNEAQ come from the germline V gene. Trimming pared 5 bases from V and 7 bases from J, leaving 8 bases between. This CDR3 is built from 11 residues. The CDR3 nucleotides read TGTGCCAGCAGCCGGGAGGTTGAAGCTTTCTTT. This encodes CASSREVEAFF.

The chain joins TRBV5-5 to TRBJ2-7; D may be TRBD2 (6 bases). The germline V and J ends were trimmed by 0 bases and 3 bases, with 16 bases remaining between them. This CDR3 spans 16 amino acids. Germline-derived CDR1 and CDR2 are SGHKS and YYEKEE (reference sequence). CDR3 in amino acids: CASSLEGAGRNYEQYF. The CDR3 DNA is TGTGCCAGCAGCTTGGAAGGAGCGGGTCGAAACTACGAGCAGTACTTC.

The chain is built from TRBV13 and TRBJ2-5, with D perhaps matching TRBD2 (7 bases). With 5 bases removed from V and 4 bases from J, the gap between germline ends came to 14 bases. The CDR3 totals 14 residues. The germline V gene encodes CDR1 PRHDT and CDR2 FYEKMQ (reference sequence). CDR3 coding DNA: TGTGCCAGCAGCCGGAGGGGGGGCCGAGAGACCCAGTACTTC. This encodes CASSRRGGRETQYF.

V usage is TRBV9 and J usage is TRBJ1-3; D is possibly TRBD1 (5 bases). CDR1 is SGDLS, CDR2 YYNGEE, per germline. The CDR3 totals 14 residues. V was cut by 4 bases and J by 2 bases, with 10 bases left in between. This CDR3 reads CASSPQGAGNTIYF. The CDR3 DNA sequence: TGTGCCAGCAGCCCGCAGGGCGCTGGAAACACCATATATTTT.

This clone has only a few counts. The CDR3 DNA sequence: TGCAGCGTTGATCGCGGACAAGAGACCCAGTACTTC. As protein: CSVDRGQETQYF. The chain links TRBV29-1 to TRBJ2-5; the D is unclear. Germline V CDR1 and CDR2: SQVTM, ANQGSEA. The CDR3 is made up of 12 amino acids. Trimming shortened V by 3 bases and J by 2 bases, and 7 bases separated the two germline ends.

This sequence joins TRBV29-1 and TRBJ2-1; D is possibly TRBD2 (7 bases). V dropped 4 bases and J dropped 0 bases, with 13 bases sitting between them. The germline V gene has CDR1 SQVTM and CDR2 ANQGSEA. This CDR3 region has 15 residues. DNA of the CDR3: TGCAGCGTTGTACGGGGGGCAAGCTCCTACAATGAGCAGTTCTTC. As protein: CSVVRGASSYNEQFF.

This clone was counted only a few times. The chain couples TRBV4-1 to TRBJ1-5; a weak D match, TRBD1 (6 bases). This CDR3 is built from 16 residues. The germline gives CDR1 MGHRA, CDR2 YSYEKL. V was shortened by 0 bases and J by 7 bases, with 16 bases between the two germline ends. The CDR3 region is CASSQDVGRGYQPQHF. CDR3 nucleotide sequence: TGCGCCAGCAGCCAAGATGTTGGCAGGGGATACCAGCCCCAGCATTTT.

V is TRBV2 and J is TRBJ1-5, with D maybe TRBD1 (5 bases). Germline CDR1 is SNHLY and CDR2 is FYNNEI. CDR3 length: 15 residues. V was trimmed by 4 bases and J by 4 bases, leaving 14 bases between them. For the CDR3, the DNA is TGTGCCAGCAGTGCGAGGCAGGGAGGGAATCAGCCCCAGCATTTT. Encoded protein: CASSARQGGNQPQHF.

The V call is TRBV25-1, the J call TRBJ2-6; the D is unclear. Germline loops: CDR1 MGHDK, CDR2 SYGVNS. Trimming pared 1 base from V and 0 bases from J, leaving 10 bases between. This CDR3 has 17 residues. CDR3 sequence: CASSESQRASGANVLTF. The CDR3 bases are TGTGCCAGCAGTGAATCGCAAAGAGCCTCTGGGGCCAACGTCCTGACTTTC.

The CDR3 sequence: CASSSQPLPYEQYF. Written as DNA, the CDR3 is TGCGCCAGCAGCTCACAACCCCTGCCCTACGAGCAGTACTTC. The chain couples TRBV5-1 to TRBJ2-7; no reliable D call. V lost 3 bases, J lost 2 bases, and 12 bases lay in between. Germline loops: CDR1 SGHRS, CDR2 YFSETQ. The CDR3 covers 14 residues.

The chain carries TRBV11-2 and TRBJ2-1; 8 nucleotides agree with TRBD1. V gave up 2 bases and J gave up 9 bases; unmatched junction bases: 6. Per germline, CDR1 SGHAT and CDR2 FQNNGV. This CDR3 has 14 residues. Here the CDR3 DNA reads TGTGCCAGCAGCTTAACCCGGACAGGGCGTGAGCAGTTCTTC. This gives the protein CASSLTRTGREQFF.

The chain combines TRBV29-1 with TRBJ2-1; D not resolved. The V gene's germline CDR1 is SQVTM and CDR2 ANQGSEA. This CDR3 comprises 12 residues. V was clipped by 3 bases and J by 4 bases, with 7 bases between them. CDR3 bases: TGCAGCGTTGACGGGTCTTACAATGAGCAGTTCTTC. It encodes CSVDGSYNEQFF.

This chain connects TRBV2 to TRBJ2-2, with a tentative D call TRBD1 (6 bases). Per the germline V gene, CDR1 is SNHLY and CDR2 is FYNNEI. The V and J ends lost 6 bases and 0 bases respectively, with 11 bases between them. The CDR3 has 15 amino acids. The CDR3 coding sequence is TGTGCCAGCAGCACCGGGACACCGAACACCGGGGAGCTGTTTTTT. This translates into CASSTGTPNTGELFF.

The gene calls are TRBV24-1 and TRBJ2-1; 9 nucleotides agree with TRBD1. The germline CDR1 and CDR2 sequences are KGHDR and SFDVKD. This CDR3 contains 14 residues. With 4 bases clipped from V and 8 bases from J, the junction kept 5 bases outside the gene matches. For the CDR3, the DNA is TGTGCCACCAGTGAACGGACAGGGGACGATGAGCAGTTCTTC. Its protein product is CATSERTGDDEQFF.

V usage is TRBV9 and J usage is TRBJ2-1, with D perhaps TRBD1 (6 bases). V dropped 6 bases and J dropped 2 bases, with 12 bases sitting between them. CDR3 size: 14 residues. CDR1 is SGDLS, CDR2 YYNGEE, per germline. In DNA, the CDR3 is TGTGCCAGCAACCGCGGACAGCCCTACAATGAGCAGTTCTTC. This encodes CASNRGQPYNEQFF.

The rearrangement uses TRBV29-1 and TRBJ2-2; D possibly corresponds to TRBD2 (5 bases). The CDR3 runs to 13 residues. Germline V gene data show CDR1 as SQVTM and CDR2 as ANQGSEA. The ends were cut back, 8 bases at V and 1 base at J, with 11 bases in the middle. Here the CDR3 reads CSWVGRNTGELFF. DNA for the CDR3: TGCAGCTGGGTTGGGAGGAACACCGGGGAGCTGTTTTTT.

V usage is TRBV29-1 and J usage is TRBJ2-7, with 7 nucleotides matching TRBD1. Germline V gene sequence: CDR1 SQVTM, CDR2 ANQGSEA. V lost 6 bases and J lost 1; bases outside the gene matches: 9. The CDR3 consists of 14 residues. The CDR3 sequence: CSVLDRRRSYEQYF. The CDR3 nucleotides read TGCAGCGTCTTGGACAGGCGCCGTTCCTACGAGCAGTACTTC.